This TCR beta chain was retrieved from a study of blood T cell repertoires in COVID-19. Study in general: Samples of COVID-19 (acute and convalescent) were obtained from the United States, Italy and Spain. T cells, B-cell-depleted T cells, or PBMCs provided the cDNA or gDNA that served as material.

Looked up from germline, CDR1 is SEHNR and CDR2 is FQNEAQ (reference sequence). CDR3 length: 16 amino acids. V lost 4 bases to trimming and J lost 3 bases; unmatched junction nucleotides: 8. As originally analysed: Nucleated cell number was recorded as an estimate derived from reference gene primer amplification. Repertoires were generated with immunoSEQ multiplex PCR, while TCRdb's copy carries only in-frame clones and drops some. The D gene and trimming were derived from the DNA, and the V and J assignments and clone size from that table. Among tens of thousands of clones listed, approximately 86% were seen once. This clone has just a few counts.

What was sequenced was peripheral blood. The receptor was isolated from a human donor in a cohort sampled during active COVID-19. This chain joins TRBV7-9 and TRBJ1-5; TRBD1 aligns across 8 bases. CDR3 coding DNA: TGTGCCAGCAGCTCTGACAGGGGAGAAATCAATCAGCCCCAGCATTTT. Translation gives CASSSDRGEINQPQHF.